This T cell receptor beta chain originates from a study of monozygotic twins with inflammatory bowel disease. Study-wide findings and caveats: For IBD, no single strong associated signal or clonotype was supported.

From its re-call of the 5' RACE reads, TCRdb lists each CDR3 protein once, without DNA. Its clone listing holds approximately 400,000 distinct CDR3 sequences. CDR1 and CDR2 from the germline V gene are SGHTA and FQGNSA. The CDR3 extends over 16 amino acids. A remark on this clonotype: Its antigen is unidentified.

Each donor gave roughly 2.5 ml of peripheral blood. The rearrangement uses TRBV7-2 and TRBJ2-3; with no DNA, the TCRdb D assignment of TRBD1 cannot be verified. The sequence derives from a human donor with ulcerative colitis or Crohn's disease, or a healthy co-twin of an affected twin (not recorded which). Sequenced input: blood. The CDR3 is CASSPSPGTYTDTQYF.